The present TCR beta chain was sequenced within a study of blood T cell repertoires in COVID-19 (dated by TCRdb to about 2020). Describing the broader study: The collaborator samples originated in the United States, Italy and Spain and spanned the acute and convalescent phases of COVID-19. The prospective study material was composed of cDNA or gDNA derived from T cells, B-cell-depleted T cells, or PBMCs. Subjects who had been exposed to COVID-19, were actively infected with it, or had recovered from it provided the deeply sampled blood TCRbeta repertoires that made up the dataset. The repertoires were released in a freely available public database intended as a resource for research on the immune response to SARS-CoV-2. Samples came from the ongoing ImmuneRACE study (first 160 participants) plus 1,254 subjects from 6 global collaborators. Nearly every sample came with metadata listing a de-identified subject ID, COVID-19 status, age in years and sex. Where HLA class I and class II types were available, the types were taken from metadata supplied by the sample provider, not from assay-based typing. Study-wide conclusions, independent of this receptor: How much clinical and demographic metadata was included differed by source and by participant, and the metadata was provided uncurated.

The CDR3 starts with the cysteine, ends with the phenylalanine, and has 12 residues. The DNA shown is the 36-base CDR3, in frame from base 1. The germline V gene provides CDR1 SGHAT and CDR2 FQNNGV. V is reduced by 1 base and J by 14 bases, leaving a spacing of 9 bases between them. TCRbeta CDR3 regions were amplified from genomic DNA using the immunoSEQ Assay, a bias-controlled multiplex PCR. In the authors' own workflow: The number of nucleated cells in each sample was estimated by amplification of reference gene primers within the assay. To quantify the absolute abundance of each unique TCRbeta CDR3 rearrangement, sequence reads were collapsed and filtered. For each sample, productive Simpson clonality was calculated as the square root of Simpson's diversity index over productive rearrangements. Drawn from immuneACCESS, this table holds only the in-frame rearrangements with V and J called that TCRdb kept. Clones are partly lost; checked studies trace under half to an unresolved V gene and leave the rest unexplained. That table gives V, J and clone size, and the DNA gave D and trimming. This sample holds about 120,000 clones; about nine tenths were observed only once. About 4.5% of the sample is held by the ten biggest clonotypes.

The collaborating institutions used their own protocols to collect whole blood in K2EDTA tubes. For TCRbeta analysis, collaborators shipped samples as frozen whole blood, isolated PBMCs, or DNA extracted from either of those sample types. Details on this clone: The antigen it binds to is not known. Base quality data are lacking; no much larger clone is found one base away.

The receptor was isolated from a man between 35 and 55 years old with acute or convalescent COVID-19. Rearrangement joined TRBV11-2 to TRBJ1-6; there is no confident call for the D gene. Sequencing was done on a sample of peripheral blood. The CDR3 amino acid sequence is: CASSLANRALHF. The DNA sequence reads TGTGCCAGCAGCTTAGCTAATCGGGCCCTCCACTTT.